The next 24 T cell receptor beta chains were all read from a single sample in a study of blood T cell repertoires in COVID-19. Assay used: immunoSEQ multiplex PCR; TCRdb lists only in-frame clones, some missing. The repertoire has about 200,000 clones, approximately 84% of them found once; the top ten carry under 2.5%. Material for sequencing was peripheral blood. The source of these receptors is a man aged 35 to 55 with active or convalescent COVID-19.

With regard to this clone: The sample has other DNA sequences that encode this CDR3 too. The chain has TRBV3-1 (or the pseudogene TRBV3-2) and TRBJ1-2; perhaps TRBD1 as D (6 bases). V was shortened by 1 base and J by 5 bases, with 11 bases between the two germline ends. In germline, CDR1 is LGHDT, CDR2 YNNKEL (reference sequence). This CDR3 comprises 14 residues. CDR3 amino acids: CASSQAGVRYGYTF. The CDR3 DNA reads TGTGCCAGCAGCCAAGCAGGGGTTCGGTATGGCTACACCTTC.

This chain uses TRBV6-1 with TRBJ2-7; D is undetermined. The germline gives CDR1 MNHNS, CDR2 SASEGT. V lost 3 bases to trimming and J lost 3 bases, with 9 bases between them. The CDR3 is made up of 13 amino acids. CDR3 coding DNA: TGTGCCAGCAGTGACCAGGTCTTCTACGAGCAGTACTTC. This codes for CASSDQVFYEQYF.

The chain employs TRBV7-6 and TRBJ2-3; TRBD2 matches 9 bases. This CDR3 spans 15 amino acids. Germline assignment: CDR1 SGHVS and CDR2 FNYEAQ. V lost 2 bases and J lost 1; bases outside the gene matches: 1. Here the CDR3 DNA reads TGTGCCAGCAGCTTATGGACTAGCGGCACAGATACGCAGTATTTT. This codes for CASSLWTSGTDTQYF.

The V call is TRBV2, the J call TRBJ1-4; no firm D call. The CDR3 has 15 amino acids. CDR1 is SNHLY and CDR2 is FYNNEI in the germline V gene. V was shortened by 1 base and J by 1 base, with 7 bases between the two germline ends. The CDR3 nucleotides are TGTGCCAGCAGTGAAGGGCGGTTAACTAATGAAAAACTGTTTTTT. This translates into CASSEGRLTNEKLFF.

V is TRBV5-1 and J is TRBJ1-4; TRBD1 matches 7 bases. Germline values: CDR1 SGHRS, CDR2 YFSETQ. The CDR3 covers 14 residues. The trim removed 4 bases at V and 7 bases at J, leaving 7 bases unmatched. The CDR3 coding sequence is TGCGCCAGCAGCCAACAGGGGAATCGTGAAAAACTGTTTTTT. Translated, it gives CASSQQGNREKLFF.

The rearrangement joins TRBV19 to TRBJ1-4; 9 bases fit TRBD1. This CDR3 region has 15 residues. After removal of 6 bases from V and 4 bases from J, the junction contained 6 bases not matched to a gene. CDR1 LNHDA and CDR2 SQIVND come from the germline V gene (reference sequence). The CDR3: CASRHRDRDNEKLFF. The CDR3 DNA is TGTGCCAGTAGGCACCGGGACAGGGATAATGAAAAACTGTTTTTT.

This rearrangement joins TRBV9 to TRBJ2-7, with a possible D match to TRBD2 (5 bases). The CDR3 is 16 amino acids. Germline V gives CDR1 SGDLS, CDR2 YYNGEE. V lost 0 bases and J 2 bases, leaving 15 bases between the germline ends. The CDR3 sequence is CASSVEGDLWPYEQYF. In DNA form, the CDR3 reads TGTGCCAGCAGCGTAGAGGGAGACCTGTGGCCCTACGAGCAGTACTTC.

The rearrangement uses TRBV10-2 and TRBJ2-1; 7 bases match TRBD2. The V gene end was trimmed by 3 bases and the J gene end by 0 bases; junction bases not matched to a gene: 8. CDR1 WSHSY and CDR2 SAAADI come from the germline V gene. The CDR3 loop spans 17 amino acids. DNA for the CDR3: TGCGCCAGCAGTGATCTTGCGGGGGTCCACTCCTACAATGAGCAGTTCTTC. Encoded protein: CASSDLAGVHSYNEQFF.

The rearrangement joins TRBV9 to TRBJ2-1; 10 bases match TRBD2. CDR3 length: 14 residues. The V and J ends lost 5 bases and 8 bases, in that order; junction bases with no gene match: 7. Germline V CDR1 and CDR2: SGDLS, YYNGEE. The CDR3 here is CASSQAGGLDEQFF. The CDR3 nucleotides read TGTGCCAGCAGTCAAGCGGGGGGGCTAGATGAGCAGTTCTTC.

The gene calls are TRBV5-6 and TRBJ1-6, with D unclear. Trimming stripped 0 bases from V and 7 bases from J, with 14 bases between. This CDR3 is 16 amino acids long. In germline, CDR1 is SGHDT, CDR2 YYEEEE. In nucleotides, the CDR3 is TGTGCCAGCAGCTTGGGGGCAGTAGGTACAAATTCACCCCTCCACTTT. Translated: CASSLGAVGTNSPLHF. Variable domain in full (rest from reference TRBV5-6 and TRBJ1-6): DAGVTQSPTHLIKTRGQQVTLRCSPKSGHDTVSWYQQALGQGPQFIFQYYEEEERQRGNFPDRFSGHQFPNYSSELNVNALLLGDSALYLCASSLGAVGTNSPLHFGNGTRLTVT.

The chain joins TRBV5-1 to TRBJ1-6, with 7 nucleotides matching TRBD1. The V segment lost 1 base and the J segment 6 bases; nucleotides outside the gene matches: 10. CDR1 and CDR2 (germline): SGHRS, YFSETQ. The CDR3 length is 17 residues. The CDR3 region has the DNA TGCGCCAGCAGCTTGTCGACAGGGTTCTCTTCTAATTCACCCCTCCACTTT. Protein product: CASSLSTGFSSNSPLHF.

The CDR3 loop reads CASSLILAGGPVAETQYF. The CDR3 region has the DNA TGTGCCAGCAGTTTAATTCTAGCGGGAGGGCCAGTGGCGGAGACCCAGTACTTC. This chain links TRBV28 with TRBJ2-5; TRBD2 matches at 12 bases. The germline V gene encodes CDR1 MDHEN and CDR2 SYDVKM. The junction had 12 bases not matched to a gene; V was cut back by 2 bases and J by 5 bases. This CDR3 region has 18 residues.

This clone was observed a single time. CDR3: CASSQVTSGGATQAQFF. As DNA, the CDR3 is TGCGCCAGCAGCCAAGTTACTAGCGGGGGGGCCACCCAGGCCCAGTTCTTC. V is TRBV4-1 and J is TRBJ2-1; 13 positions match TRBD2. Per the germline V gene, CDR1 is MGHRA and CDR2 is YSYEKL. V was pared by 1 base and J by 13 bases, with 13 bases of the junction left unmatched. The CDR3 spans 17 residues.

The CDR3 sequence is CASSPPGTSGYNEQFF. Written as DNA, the CDR3 is TGTGCCAGTAGCCCCCCCGGAACTAGCGGCTACAATGAGCAGTTCTTC. The chain is built from TRBV19 and TRBJ2-1, with 8 positions matching TRBD2. Looked up from germline, CDR1 is LNHDA and CDR2 is SQIVND (reference sequence). V shed 6 bases, J shed 3 bases, and the junction held 10 bases outside the gene matches. The CDR3 covers 16 residues.

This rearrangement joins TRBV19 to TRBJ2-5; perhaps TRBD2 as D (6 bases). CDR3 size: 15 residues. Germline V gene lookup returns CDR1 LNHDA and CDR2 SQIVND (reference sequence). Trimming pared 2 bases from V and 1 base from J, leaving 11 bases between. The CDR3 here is CASSIRGLPQETQYF. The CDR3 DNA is TGTGCCAGTAGTATAAGGGGACTCCCCCAAGAGACCCAGTACTTC.

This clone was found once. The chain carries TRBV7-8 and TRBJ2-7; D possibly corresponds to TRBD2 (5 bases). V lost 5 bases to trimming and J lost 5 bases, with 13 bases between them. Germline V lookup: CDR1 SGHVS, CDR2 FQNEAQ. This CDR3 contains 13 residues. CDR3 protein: CASSPLVPDEQYF. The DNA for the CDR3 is TGTGCCAGCAGCCCACTAGTTCCGGACGAGCAGTACTTC.

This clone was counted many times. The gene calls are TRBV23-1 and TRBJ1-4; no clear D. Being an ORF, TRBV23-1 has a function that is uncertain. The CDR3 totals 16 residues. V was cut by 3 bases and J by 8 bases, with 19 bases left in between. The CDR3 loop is CASSHAFRDKKEKLFF. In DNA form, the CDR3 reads TGCGCCAGCAGTCACGCATTCCGGGATAAGAAGGAAAAACTGTTTTTT.

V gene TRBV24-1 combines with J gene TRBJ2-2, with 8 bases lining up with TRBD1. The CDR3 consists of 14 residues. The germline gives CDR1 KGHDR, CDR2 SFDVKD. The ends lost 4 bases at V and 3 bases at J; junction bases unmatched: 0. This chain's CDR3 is CATSETGDTGELFF. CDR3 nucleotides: TGTGCCACCAGTGAGACAGGGGACACCGGGGAGCTGTTTTTT.

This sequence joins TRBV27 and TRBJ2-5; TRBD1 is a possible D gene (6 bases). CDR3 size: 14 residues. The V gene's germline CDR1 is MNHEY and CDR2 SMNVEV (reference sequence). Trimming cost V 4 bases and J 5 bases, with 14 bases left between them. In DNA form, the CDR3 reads TGTGCCAGCAGTTCACAGGGTTCGATGGAGACCCAGTACTTC. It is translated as CASSSQGSMETQYF.

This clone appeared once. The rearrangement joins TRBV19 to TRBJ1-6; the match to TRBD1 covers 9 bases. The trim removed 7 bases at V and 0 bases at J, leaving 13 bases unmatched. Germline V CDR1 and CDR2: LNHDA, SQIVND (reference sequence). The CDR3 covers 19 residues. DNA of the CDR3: TGTGCCAGTATCGGGCAAAAAGACAGGGGGACCTCCTATAATTCACCCCTCCACTTT. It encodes CASIGQKDRGTSYNSPLHF.

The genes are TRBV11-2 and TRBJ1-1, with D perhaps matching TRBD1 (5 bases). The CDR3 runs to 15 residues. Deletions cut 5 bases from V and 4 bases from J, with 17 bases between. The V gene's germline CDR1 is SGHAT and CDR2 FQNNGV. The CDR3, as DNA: TGTGCCAGCAGCGTCGGGGGGACGGCTATCACTGAAGCTTTCTTT. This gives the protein CASSVGGTAITEAFF.

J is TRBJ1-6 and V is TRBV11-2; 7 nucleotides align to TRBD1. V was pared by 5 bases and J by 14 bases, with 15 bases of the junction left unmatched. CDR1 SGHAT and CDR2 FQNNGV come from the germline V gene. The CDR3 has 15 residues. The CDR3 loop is CASSPRTGPTGTLHF. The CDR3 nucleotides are TGTGCCAGCAGCCCCCGGACAGGCCCTACGGGGACCCTCCACTTT.

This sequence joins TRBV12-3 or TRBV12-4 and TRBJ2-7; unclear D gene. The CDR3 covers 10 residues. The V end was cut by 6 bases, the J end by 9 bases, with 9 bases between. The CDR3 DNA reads TGTGCCAGCAGCCTTAGTAGGCAGTACTTC. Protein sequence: CASSLSRQYF.

CDR3 residues: CASSIGLAGYNEQFF. Written as DNA, the CDR3 is TGTGCCAGCAGCATCGGACTAGCCGGGTACAATGAGCAGTTCTTC. This chain uses TRBV9 with TRBJ2-1, with 8 positions matching TRBD2. CDR3 length equals 15 residues. With 4 bases clipped from V and 4 bases from J, the junction kept 7 bases outside the gene matches. Germline CDR1 reads SGDLS; CDR2 reads YYNGEE. The full variable domain, rest sourced from reference TRBV9 and TRBJ2-1, is DSGVTQTPKHLITATGQRVTLRCSPRSGDLSVYWYQQSLDQGLQFLIQYYNGEERAKGNILERFSAQQFPDLHSELNLSSLELGDSALYFCASSIGLAGYNEQFFGPGTRLTVL.